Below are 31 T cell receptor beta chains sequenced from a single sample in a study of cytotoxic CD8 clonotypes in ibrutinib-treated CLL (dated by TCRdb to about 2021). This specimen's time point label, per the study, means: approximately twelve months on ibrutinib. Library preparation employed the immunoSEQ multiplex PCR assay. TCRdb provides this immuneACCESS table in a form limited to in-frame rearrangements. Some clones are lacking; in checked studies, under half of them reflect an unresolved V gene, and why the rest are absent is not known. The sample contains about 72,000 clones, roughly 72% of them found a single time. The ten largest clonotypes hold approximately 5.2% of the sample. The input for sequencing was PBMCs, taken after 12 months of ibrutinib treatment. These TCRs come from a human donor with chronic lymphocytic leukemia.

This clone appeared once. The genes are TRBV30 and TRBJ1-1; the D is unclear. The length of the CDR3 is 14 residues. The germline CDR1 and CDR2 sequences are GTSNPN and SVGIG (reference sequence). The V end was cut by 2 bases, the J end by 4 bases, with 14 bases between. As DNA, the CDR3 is TGTGCCTGGAGTAGGAAGGGCCTGGGCACTGAAGCTTTCTTT. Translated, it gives CAWSRKGLGTEAFF.

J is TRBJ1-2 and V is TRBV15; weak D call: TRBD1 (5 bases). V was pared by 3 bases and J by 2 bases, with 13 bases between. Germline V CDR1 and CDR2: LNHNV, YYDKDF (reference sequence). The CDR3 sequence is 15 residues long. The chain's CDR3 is CATSRGDGRNYGYTF. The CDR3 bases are TGTGCCACCAGCAGGGGGGACGGTAGGAACTATGGCTACACCTTC. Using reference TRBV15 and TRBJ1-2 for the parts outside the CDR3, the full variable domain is DAMVIQNPRYQVTQFGKPVTLSCSQTLNHNVMYWYQQKSSQAPKLLFHYYDKDFNNEADTPDNFQSRRPNTSFCFLDIRSPGLGDTAMYLCATSRGDGRNYGYTFGSGTRLTVV.

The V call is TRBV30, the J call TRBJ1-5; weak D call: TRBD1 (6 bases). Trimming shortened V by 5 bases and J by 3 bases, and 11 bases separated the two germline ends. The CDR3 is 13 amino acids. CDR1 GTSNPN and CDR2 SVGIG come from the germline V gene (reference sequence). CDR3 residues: CAWGTGLNQPQHF. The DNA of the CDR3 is TGTGCCTGGGGTACAGGGCTCAATCAGCCCCAGCATTTT.

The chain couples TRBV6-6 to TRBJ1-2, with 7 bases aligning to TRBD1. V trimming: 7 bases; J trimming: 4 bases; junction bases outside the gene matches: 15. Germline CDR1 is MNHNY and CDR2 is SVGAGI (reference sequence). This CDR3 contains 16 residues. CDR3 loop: CASTPTGVENSYGYTF. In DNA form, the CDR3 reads TGTGCCAGCACCCCCACAGGGGTTGAAAATAGCTATGGCTACACCTTC.

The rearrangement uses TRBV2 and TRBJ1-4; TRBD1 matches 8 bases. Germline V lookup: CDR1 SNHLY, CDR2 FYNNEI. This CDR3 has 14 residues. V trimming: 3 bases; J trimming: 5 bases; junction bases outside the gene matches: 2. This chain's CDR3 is CASSDGQGNEKLFF. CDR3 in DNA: TGTGCCAGCAGTGATGGACAGGGCAATGAAAAACTGTTTTTT.

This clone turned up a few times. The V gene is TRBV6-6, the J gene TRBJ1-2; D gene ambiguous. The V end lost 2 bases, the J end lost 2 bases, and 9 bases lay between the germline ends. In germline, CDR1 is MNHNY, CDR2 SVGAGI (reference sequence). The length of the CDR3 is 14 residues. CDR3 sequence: CASSYVGSNYGYTF. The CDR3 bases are TGTGCCAGCAGTTACGTCGGTTCGAACTATGGCTACACCTTC.

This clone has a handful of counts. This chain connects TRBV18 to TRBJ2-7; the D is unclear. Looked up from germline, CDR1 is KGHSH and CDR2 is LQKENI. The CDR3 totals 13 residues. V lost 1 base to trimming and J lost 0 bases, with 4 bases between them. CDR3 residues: CASSPQGSYEQYF. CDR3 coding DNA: TGTGCCAGCTCACCACAGGGCTCCTACGAGCAGTACTTC. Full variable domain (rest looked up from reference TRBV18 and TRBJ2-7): NAGVMQNPRHLVRRRGQEARLRCSPMKGHSHVYWYRQLPEEGLKFMVYLQKENIIDESGMPKERFSAEFPKEGPSILRIQQVVRGDSAAYFCASSPQGSYEQYFGPGTRLTVT.

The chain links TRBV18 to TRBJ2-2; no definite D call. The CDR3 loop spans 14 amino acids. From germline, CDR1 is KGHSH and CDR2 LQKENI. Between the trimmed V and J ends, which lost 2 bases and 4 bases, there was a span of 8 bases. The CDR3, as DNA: TGTGCCAGCTCACCAGAAGGGTTCACCGGGGAGCTGTTTTTT. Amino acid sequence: CASSPEGFTGELFF.

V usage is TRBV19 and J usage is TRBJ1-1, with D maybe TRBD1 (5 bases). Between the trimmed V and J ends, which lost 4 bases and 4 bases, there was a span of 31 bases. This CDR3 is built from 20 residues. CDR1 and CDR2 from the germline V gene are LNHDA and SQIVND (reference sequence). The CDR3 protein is CASSTLYFGTRRGDSTEAFF. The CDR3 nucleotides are TGTGCCAGTAGTACCCTATACTTTGGGACGAGAAGGGGAGACAGCACTGAAGCTTTCTTT.

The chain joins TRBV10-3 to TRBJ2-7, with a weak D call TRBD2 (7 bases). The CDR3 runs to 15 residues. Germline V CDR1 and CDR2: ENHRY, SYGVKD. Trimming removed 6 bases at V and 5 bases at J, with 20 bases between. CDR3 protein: CAISPKGGDFDEQYF. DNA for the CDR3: TGTGCCATCAGCCCCAAGGGGGGGGATTTCGACGAGCAGTACTTC.

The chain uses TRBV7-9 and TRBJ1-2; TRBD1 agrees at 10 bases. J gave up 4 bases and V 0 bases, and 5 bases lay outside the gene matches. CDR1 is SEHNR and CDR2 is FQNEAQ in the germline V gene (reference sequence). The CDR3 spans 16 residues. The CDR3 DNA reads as TGTGCCAGCAGCTTAGCCGGGACAGGGGAAGCCTATGGCTACACCTTC. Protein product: CASSLAGTGEAYGYTF.

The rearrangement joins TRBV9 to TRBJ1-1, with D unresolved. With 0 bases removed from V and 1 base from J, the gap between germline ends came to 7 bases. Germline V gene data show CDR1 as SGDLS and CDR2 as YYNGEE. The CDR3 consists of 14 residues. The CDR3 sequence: CASSVDIANTEAFF. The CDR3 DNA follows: TGTGCCAGCAGCGTAGATATAGCGAACACTGAAGCTTTCTTT.

CDR3 region: CSGHGDYGYTF. The CDR3, as DNA: TGCAGCGGGCACGGGGACTATGGCTACACCTTC. The V call is TRBV29-1, the J call TRBJ1-2; no reliable D call. The CDR3 loop spans 11 amino acids. In germline, CDR1 is SQVTM, CDR2 ANQGSEA. The V end was cut by 7 bases, the J end by 3 bases, with 9 bases between.

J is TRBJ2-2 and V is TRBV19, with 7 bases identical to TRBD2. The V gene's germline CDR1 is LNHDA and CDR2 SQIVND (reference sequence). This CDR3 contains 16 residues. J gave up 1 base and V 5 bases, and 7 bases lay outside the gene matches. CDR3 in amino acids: CASSFSGTMNTGELFF. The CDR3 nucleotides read TGTGCCAGTAGTTTCTCCGGGACTATGAACACCGGGGAGCTGTTTTTT.

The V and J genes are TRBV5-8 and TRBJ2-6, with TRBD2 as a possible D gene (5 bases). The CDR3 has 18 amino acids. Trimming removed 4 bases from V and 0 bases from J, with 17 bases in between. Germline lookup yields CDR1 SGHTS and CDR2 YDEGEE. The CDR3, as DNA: TGTGCCAGCAGCCTGCGTTCGGGGTTTATCTCTGGGGCCAACGTCCTGACTTTC. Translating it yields CASSLRSGFISGANVLTF.

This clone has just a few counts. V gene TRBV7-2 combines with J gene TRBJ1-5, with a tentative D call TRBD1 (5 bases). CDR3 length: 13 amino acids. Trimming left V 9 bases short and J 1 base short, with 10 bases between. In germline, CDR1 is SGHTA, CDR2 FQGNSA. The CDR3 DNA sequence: TGTGCCAGTAAACGGGACAGCAATCAGCCCCAGCATTTT. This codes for CASKRDSNQPQHF.

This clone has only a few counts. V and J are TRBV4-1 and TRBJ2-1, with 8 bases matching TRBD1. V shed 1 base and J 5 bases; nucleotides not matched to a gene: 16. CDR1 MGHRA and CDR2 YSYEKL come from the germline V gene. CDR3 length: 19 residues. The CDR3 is CASSQGPLATGVFNNEQFF. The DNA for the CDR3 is TGCGCCAGCAGCCAAGGCCCCCTCGCGACAGGGGTTTTCAACAATGAGCAGTTCTTC.

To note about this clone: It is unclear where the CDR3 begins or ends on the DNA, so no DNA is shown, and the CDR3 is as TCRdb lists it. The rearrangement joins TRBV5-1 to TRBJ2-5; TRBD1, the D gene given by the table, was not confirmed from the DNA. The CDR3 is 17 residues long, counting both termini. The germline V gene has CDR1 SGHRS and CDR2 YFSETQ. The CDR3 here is CASSFGEGQTTQETQYF.

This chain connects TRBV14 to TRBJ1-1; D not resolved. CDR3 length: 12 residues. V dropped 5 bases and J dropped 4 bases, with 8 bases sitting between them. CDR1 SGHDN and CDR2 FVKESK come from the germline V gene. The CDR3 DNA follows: TGTGCCAGCAGCGTAATGGGCACTGAAGCTTTCTTT. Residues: CASSVMGTEAFF.

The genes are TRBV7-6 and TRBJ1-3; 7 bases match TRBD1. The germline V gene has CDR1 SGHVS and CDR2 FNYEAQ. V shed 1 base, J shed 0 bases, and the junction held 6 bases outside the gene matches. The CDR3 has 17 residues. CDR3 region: CASSLGFTGASGNTIYF. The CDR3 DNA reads TGTGCCAGCAGCTTAGGTTTTACAGGGGCCTCTGGAAACACCATATATTTT.

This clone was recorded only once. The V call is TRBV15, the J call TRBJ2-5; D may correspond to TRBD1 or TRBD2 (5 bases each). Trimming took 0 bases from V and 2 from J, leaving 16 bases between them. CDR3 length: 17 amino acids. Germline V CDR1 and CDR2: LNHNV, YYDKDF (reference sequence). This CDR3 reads CATSRDLGAGGQETQYF. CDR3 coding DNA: TGTGCCACCAGCAGAGATCTCGGGGCGGGTGGGCAAGAGACCCAGTACTTC.

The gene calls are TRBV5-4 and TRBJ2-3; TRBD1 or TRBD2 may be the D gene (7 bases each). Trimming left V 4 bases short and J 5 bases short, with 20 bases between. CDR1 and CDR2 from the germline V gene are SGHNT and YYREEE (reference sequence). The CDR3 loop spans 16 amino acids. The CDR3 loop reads CASSPAASGGGDTQYF. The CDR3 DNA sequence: TGTGCCAGCAGCCCGGCCGCGTCAGGGGGGGGAGATACGCAGTATTTT.

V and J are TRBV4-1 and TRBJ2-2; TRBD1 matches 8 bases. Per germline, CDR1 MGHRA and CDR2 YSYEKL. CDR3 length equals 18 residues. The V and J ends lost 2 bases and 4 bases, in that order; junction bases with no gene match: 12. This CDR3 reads CASSQMGGRGRVTGELFF. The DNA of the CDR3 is TGCGCCAGCAGCCAAATGGGCGGCAGGGGGCGCGTCACCGGGGAGCTGTTTTTT.

The CDR3 DNA sequence: TGTGCCAGCAAGAGGGCAGGTTCTAACTATGGCTACACCTTC. Protein: CASKRAGSNYGYTF. The chain is built from TRBV9 and TRBJ1-2; D unclear. The CDR3 has 14 amino acids. Trimming removed 6 bases at V and 0 bases at J, with 12 bases between. CDR1 and CDR2 from the germline V gene are SGDLS and YYNGEE.

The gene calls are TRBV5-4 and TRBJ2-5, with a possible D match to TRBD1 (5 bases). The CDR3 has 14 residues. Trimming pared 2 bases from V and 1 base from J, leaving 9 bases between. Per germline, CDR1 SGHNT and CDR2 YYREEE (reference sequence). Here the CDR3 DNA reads TGTGCCAGCAGCTTAGGGGATACCCAAGAGACCCAGTACTTC. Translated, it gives CASSLGDTQETQYF.

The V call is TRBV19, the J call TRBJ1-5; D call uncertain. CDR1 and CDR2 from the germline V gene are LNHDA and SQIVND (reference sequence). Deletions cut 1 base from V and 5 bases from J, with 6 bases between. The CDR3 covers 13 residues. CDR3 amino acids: CASSIGVDQPQHF. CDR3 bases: TGTGCCAGTAGTATAGGTGTCGATCAGCCCCAGCATTTT.

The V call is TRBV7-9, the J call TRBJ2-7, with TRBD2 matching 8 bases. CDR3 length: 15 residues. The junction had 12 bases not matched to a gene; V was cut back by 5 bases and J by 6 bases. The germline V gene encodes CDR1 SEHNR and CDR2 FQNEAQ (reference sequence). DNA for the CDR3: TGTGCCAGCAGCAGACTGGCCAGCGGGGGATTCGAGCAGTACTTC. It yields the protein CASSRLASGGFEQYF.

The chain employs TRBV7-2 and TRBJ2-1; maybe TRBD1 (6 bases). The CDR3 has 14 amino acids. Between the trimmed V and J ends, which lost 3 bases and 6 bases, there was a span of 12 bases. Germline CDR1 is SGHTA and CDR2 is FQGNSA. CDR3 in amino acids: CASSFDPGVNEQFF. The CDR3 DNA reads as TGTGCCAGCAGCTTCGACCCAGGGGTCAATGAGCAGTTCTTC.

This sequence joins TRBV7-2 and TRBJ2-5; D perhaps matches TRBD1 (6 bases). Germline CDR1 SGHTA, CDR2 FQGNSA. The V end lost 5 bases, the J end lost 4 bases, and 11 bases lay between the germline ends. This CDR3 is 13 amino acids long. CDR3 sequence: CASSPARGETQYF. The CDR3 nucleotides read TGTGCCAGCAGCCCCGCCAGGGGAGAGACCCAGTACTTC.

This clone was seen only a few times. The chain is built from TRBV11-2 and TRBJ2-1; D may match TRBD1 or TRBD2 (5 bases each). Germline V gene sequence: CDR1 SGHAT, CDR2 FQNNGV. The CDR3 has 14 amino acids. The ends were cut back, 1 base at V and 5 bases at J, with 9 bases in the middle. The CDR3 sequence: CASSLVGRDNEQFF. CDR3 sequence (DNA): TGTGCCAGCAGCTTAGTGGGGCGGGACAATGAGCAGTTCTTC.

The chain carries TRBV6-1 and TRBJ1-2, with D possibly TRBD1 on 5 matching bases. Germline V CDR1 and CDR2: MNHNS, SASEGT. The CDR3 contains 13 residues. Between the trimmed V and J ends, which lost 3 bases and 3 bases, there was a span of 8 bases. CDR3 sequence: CASSEGGYYGYTF. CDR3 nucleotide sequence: TGTGCCAGCAGTGAGGGGGGTTACTATGGCTACACCTTC.